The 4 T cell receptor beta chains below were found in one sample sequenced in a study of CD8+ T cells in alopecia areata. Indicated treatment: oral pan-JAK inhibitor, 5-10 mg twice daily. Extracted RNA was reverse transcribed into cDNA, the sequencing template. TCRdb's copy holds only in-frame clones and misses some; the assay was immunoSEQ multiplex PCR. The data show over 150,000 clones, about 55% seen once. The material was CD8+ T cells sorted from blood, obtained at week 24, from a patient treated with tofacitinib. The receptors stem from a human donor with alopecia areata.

CDR3 amino acids: CASSPVSGAIQETQYF. CDR3 coding DNA: TGTGCCAGCAGCCCGGTTTCAGGTGCCATCCAAGAGACCCAGTACTTC. This chain connects TRBV7-6 to TRBJ2-5, with no clear D. The germline V gene has CDR1 SGHVS and CDR2 FNYEAQ. V shed 5 bases and J shed 1 base, with 17 bases lying between them. This CDR3 comprises 16 residues.

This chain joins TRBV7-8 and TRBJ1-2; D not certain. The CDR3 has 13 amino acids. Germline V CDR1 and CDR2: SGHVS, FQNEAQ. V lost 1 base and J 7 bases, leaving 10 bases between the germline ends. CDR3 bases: TGTGCCAGCAGCTTAGACGGCTCCCGTGGCTACACCTTC. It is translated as CASSLDGSRGYTF.

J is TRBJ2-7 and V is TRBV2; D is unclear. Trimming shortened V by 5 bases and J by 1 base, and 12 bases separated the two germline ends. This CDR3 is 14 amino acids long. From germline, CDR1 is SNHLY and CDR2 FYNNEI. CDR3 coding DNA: TGTGCCAGCAGTCTCTCCGAGAATTCCTACGAGCAGTACTTC. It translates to CASSLSENSYEQYF.

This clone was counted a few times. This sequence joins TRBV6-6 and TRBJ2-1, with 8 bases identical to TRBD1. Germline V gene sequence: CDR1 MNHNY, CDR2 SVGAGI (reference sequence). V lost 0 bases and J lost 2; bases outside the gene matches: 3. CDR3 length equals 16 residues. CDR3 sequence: CASSYSLTGAYNEQFF. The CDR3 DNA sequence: TGTGCCAGCAGTTACTCGCTGACAGGGGCCTACAATGAGCAGTTCTTC.